Detailed here is one TCR beta chain. Its antigen is still unknown. Methods used by the authors: A productive frequency of 2.59 x 10-5 was the lowest detectable. TCRdb's table, derived via immunoSEQ multiplex PCR, lists solely in-frame clones and lacks some. V and J calls and clone size are given by that table; D and trimming were obtained from the DNA. The table records roughly 30,000 clones, approximately 91% of them present only once. Trimming left V 1 base short and J 5 bases short, with 17 bases between. CDR3 size: 16 residues. CDR1 SGHNT and CDR2 YENEEA come from the germline V gene. The sample is drawn from a study of STAT5B mutations in CD4+ large granular lymphocyte leukemia. Study-level results: CD4-sorted patient repertoires seemed more clonal than healthy CD4+ repertoires. Data were not HLA-matched across samples.

Sequencing was done on a sample of CD4+ T cells from blood buffy coats. This sequence originates from a human donor in good health. J is TRBJ2-5 and V is TRBV11-3; D is perhaps TRBD2 (6 bases). The CDR3 region has the DNA TGTGCCAGCAGCTTAGGTTTTGGCGGAGGGCCCGAGACCCAGTACTTC. It encodes CASSLGFGGGPETQYF.